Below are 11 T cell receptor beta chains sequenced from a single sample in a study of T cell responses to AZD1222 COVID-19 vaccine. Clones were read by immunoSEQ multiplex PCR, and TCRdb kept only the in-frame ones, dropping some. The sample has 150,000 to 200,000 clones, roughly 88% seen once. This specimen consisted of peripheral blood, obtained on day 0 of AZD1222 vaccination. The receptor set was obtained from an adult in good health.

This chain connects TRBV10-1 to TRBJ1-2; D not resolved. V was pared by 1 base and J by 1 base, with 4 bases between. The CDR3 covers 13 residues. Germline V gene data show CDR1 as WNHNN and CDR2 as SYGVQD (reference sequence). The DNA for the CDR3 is TGCGCCAGCAGTGAGTGGGTTAACTATGGCTACACCTTC. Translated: CASSEWVNYGYTF.

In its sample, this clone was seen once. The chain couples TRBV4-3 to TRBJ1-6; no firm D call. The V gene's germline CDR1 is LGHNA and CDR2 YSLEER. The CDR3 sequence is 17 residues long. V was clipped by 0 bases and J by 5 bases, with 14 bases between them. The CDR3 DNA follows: TGCGCCAGCAGCCAAGATTCGGCAGGTCTGAATAATTCACCCCTCCACTTT. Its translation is CASSQDSAGLNNSPLHF.

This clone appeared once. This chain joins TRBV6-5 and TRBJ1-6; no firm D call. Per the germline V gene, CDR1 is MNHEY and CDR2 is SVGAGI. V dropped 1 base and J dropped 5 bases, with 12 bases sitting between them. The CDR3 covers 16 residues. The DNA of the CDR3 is TGTGCCAGCAGTTACTTTCAGCCCGGCCATAATTCACCCCTCCACTTT. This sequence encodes CASSYFQPGHNSPLHF.

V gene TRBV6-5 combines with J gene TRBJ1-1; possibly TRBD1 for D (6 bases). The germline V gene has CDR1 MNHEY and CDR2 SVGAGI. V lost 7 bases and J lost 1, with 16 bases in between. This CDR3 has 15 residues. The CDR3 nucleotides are TGTGCCAGCAAATCCCCGCGCAGGGGGAACACTGAAGCTTTCTTT. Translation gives CASKSPRRGNTEAFF.

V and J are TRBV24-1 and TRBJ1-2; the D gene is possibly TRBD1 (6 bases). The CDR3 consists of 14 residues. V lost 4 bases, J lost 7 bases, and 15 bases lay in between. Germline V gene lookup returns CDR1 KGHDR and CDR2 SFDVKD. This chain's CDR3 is CATSELGGLGGYTF. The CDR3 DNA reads TGTGCCACCAGTGAGCTAGGGGGGTTAGGTGGCTACACCTTC.

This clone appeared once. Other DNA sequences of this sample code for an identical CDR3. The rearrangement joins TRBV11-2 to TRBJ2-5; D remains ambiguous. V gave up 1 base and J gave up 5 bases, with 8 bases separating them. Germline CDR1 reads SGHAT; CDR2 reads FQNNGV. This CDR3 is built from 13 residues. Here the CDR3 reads CASSLGAAETQYF. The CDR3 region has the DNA TGTGCCAGCAGCTTAGGGGCTGCGGAGACCCAGTACTTC.

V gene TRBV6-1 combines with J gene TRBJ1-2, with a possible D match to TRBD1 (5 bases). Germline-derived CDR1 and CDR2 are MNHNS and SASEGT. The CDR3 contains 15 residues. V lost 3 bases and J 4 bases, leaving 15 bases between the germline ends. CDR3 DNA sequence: TGTGCCAGCAGTGAGAGACCCAGGGCCGGCTATGGCTACACCTTC. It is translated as CASSERPRAGYGYTF.

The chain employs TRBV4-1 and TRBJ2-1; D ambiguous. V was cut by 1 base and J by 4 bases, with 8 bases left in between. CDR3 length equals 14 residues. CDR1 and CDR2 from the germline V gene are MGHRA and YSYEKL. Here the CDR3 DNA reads TGCGCCAGCAGCCAAGCGAACTTTTACAATGAGCAGTTCTTC. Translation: CASSQANFYNEQFF.

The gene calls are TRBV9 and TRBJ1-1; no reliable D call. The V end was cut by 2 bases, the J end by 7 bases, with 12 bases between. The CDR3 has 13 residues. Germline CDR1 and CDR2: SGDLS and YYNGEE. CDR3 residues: CASSVDDGGEAFF. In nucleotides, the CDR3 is TGTGCCAGCAGCGTCGACGACGGAGGTGAAGCTTTCTTT.

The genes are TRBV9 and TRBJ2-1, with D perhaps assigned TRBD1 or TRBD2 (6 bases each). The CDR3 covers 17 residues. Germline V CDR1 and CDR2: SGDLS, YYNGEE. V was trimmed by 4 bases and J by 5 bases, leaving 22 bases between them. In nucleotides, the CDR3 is TGTGCCAGCAGCATCGCCGCTGGGGGGCCCGGGGACAATGAGCAGTTCTTC. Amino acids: CASSIAAGGPGDNEQFF.

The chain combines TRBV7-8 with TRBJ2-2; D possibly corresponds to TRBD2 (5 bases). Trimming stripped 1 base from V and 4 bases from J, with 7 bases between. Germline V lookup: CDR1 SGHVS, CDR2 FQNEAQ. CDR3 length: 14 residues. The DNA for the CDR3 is TGTGCCAGCAGCTTAGGGACTGTCACCGGGGAGCTGTTTTTT. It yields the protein CASSLGTVTGELFF.